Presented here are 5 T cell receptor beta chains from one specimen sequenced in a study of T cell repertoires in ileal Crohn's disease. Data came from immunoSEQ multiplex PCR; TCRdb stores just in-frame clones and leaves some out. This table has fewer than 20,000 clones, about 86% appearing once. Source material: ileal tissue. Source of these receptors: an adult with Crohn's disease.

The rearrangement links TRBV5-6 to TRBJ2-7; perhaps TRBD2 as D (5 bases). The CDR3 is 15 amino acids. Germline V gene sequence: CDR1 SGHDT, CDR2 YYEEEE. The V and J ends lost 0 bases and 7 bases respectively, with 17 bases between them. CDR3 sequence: CASSLAIRLTGEQYF. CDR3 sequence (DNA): TGTGCCAGCAGCTTGGCCATCAGGCTAACGGGGGAGCAGTACTTC.

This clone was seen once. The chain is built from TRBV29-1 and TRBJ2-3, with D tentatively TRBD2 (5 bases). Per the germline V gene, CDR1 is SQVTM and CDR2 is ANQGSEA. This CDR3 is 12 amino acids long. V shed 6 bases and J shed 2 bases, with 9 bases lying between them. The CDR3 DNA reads TGCAGCGTAGCGGAGAACACAGATACGCAGTATTTT. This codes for CSVAENTDTQYF.

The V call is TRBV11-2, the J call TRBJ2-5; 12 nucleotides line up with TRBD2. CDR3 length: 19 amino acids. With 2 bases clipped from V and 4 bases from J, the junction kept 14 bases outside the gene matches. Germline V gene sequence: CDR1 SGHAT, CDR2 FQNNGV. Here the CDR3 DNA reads TGTGCCAGCAGCTTATTGACTAGCGGGAGTAGTTTGTGGGGAGAGACCCAGTACTTC. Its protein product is CASSLLTSGSSLWGETQYF. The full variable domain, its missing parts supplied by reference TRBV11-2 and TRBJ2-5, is EAGVAQSPRYKIIEKRQSVAFWCNPISGHATLYWYQQILGQGPKLLIQFQNNGVVDDSQLPKDRFSAERLKGVDSTLKIQPAKLEDSAVYLCASSLLTSGSSLWGETQYFGPGTRLLVL.

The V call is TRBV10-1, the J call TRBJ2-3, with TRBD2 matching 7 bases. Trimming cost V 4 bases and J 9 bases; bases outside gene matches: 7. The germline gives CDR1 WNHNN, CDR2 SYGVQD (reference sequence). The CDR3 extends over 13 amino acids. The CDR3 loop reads CASSASGVETQYF. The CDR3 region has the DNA TGCGCCAGCAGTGCCAGCGGGGTGGAGACGCAGTATTTT.

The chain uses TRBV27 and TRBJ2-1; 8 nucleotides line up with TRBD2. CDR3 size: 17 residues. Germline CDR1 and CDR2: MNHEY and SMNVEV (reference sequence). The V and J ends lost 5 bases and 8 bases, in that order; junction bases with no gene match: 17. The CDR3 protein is CASSPPSLSGGGDEQFF. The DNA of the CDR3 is TGTGCCAGCAGTCCACCTTCGTTGAGCGGGGGAGGCGATGAGCAGTTCTTC.